This is a list of T cell receptor beta chains from one sample in a study of OX40 agonist ivuxolimab in advanced cancers. TCRdb's table, derived via immunoSEQ multiplex PCR, lists solely in-frame clones and lacks some. The sample lists over 60,000 clones; roughly 80% were seen once. The specimen comprised CD4+ or CD8+ T cells sorted from blood, sampled in a trial of the OX40 agonist ivuxolimab. Every receptor here comes from an adult with an advanced solid tumor such as melanoma, head and neck, liver or kidney cancer. The CDR3 runs from the conserved cysteine through the conserved F or W. The D gene is left open where the match is weak.

D gene | J gene | V gene | CDR3 protein
TRBD2 | TRBJ2-1 | TRBV5-8 | CASSLAGLAGDREFF
TRBD1 | TRBJ2-7 | TRBV5-1 | CASSLAVGQDREQYF
TRBD1 | TRBJ1-2 | TRBV5-6 | CASYRGGGGGYTF
TRBD1 | TRBJ1-5 | TRBV6-6 | CASSYSDRDNQPQHF
TRBD2 | TRBJ2-1 | TRBV28 | CASQAGGPVNEQFF
- | TRBJ1-1 | TRBV6-5 | CASSREGGNTEAFF
- | TRBJ1-2 | TRBV15 | CATSRDKVNYGYTF
- | TRBJ2-3 | TRBV20-1 | CSAPYPDTQYF
- | TRBJ1-6 | TRBV27 | CASSSLGLRDSPLHF
TRBD1 | TRBJ1-5 | TRBV6-5 | CASSRGTRGSQPQHF
- | TRBJ1-5 | TRBV11-2 | CASSLKGVQQPQHF
- | TRBJ2-7 | TRBV27 | CASSLSSRYEQYF
- | TRBJ1-2 | TRBV7-2 | CASSSSISGGGYTF
- | TRBJ1-5 | TRBV7-2 | CASSPGQDRPVAQHF